The rows below give T cell receptor beta chains drawn from one sample of a study of blood T cell repertoires in COVID-19. TCRdb's table, derived via immunoSEQ multiplex PCR, lists solely in-frame clones and lacks some. Counted here are about 290,000 clones, roughly 80% occurring once; the ten biggest clones make up over 3.5%. The specimen sequenced was peripheral blood. All receptors come from a woman aged 45-65 years with active or convalescent COVID-19. CDR3s include the opening cysteine and the closing phenylalanine or tryptophan. The order of the fields is clone size, D gene, J gene, V gene, CDR3 DNA, CDR3 protein. The D gene is left open where the match is weak. Only some rows state a clone size, as once, few, many or a class for expanded clones.

clone_size: -
d_call: -
j_call: TRBJ1-2
v_call: TRBV27
cdr3_nt: TGTGCCAGCAGGGGTCGGGAGTACCCCCACTATGGCTACACCTTC
cdr3_aa: CASRGREYPHYGYTF

clone_size: -
d_call: TRBD1
j_call: TRBJ1-2
v_call: TRBV4-2
cdr3_nt: TGTGCCAGCAGCCAAGGATCAACAGGGGTTTATGGCTACACCTTC
cdr3_aa: CASSQGSTGVYGYTF

clone_size: -
d_call: -
j_call: TRBJ1-5
v_call: TRBV7-7
cdr3_nt: TGTGCCAGCAGCTTAGGCGCCGATCAGCCCCAGCATTTT
cdr3_aa: CASSLGADQPQHF

clone_size: -
d_call: -
j_call: TRBJ2-3
v_call: TRBV5-6
cdr3_nt: TGTGCCAGCAGCCTCGTACAGGGTGCATCTATGGATACGCAGTATTTT
cdr3_aa: CASSLVQGASMDTQYF

clone_size: -
d_call: TRBD1
j_call: TRBJ1-4
v_call: TRBV7-2
cdr3_nt: TGTGCCAGCAGCTTAAGGGGACAGCATAATGAAAAACTGTTTTTT
cdr3_aa: CASSLRGQHNEKLFF

clone_size: -
d_call: TRBD1
j_call: TRBJ1-6
v_call: TRBV18
cdr3_nt: TGTGCCAGCTCACCAAAGACAGGGTATAATTCACCCCTCCACTTT
cdr3_aa: CASSPKTGYNSPLHF

clone_size: -
d_call: -
j_call: TRBJ2-5
v_call: TRBV18
cdr3_nt: TGTGCCAGCTCACGGTATCGGGAGATCGCCCAAGAGACCCAGTACTTC
cdr3_aa: CASSRYREIAQETQYF

clone_size: -
d_call: -
j_call: TRBJ1-5
v_call: TRBV3-1/TRBV3-2
cdr3_nt: TGTGCCAGCAGCCAGGGAGACTCACTCGGCAATCAGCCCCAGCATTTT
cdr3_aa: CASSQGDSLGNQPQHF

clone_size: -
d_call: -
j_call: TRBJ1-5
v_call: TRBV6-5
cdr3_nt: TGTGCCAGCACCATGGGGGGGCCCCAGCATTTT
cdr3_aa: CASTMGGPQHF

clone_size: -
d_call: -
j_call: TRBJ2-2
v_call: TRBV21-1
cdr3_nt: -
cdr3_aa: CASSKGVAGGTSTGELFF

clone_size: -
d_call: -
j_call: TRBJ1-4
v_call: TRBV11-2
cdr3_nt: TGTGCCAGCAGCTTAGGCAGGGGAGTTGCAACTAATGAAAAACTGTTTTTT
cdr3_aa: CASSLGRGVATNEKLFF

clone_size: once
d_call: -
j_call: TRBJ2-1
v_call: TRBV19
cdr3_nt: TGTGCCAGTAGTATCGGGGGAAACGGGGATGAGCAGTTCTTC
cdr3_aa: CASSIGGNGDEQFF

clone_size: -
d_call: -
j_call: TRBJ2-3
v_call: TRBV6-5
cdr3_nt: TGTGCCAGCAGTCGAATGTACAGACCAGATACGCAGTATTTT
cdr3_aa: CASSRMYRPDTQYF

clone_size: -
d_call: TRBD1
j_call: TRBJ1-2
v_call: TRBV9
cdr3_nt: TGTGCCAGCAGCGCCGGACAGGGAGCCTATGGCTACACCTTC
cdr3_aa: CASSAGQGAYGYTF

clone_size: -
d_call: TRBD2
j_call: TRBJ2-3
v_call: TRBV5-4
cdr3_nt: TGTGCCAGCAGCCCACCCCCACTTATAGCGGGAGGGTCAACAGATACGCAGTATTTT
cdr3_aa: CASSPPPLIAGGSTDTQYF

clone_size: once
d_call: TRBD1
j_call: TRBJ1-1
v_call: TRBV29-1
cdr3_nt: TGCAGCGGAGCGACAGGGGTCAACACTGAAGCTTTCTTT
cdr3_aa: CSGATGVNTEAFF

clone_size: -
d_call: TRBD1
j_call: TRBJ1-2
v_call: TRBV3-1/TRBV3-2
cdr3_nt: TGTGCCAGCAGCCGACAGGGAGCTAACTATGGCTACACCTTC
cdr3_aa: CASSRQGANYGYTF

clone_size: -
d_call: -
j_call: TRBJ1-1
v_call: TRBV20-1
cdr3_nt: TGCAGTGCTAGTATTCTGGGGGGGCGGGCCTCTGAAGCTTTCTTT
cdr3_aa: CSASILGGRASEAFF

clone_size: once
d_call: TRBD2
j_call: TRBJ2-7
v_call: TRBV11-2
cdr3_nt: TGTGCCAGCAGCTTAGATATGGCCAGCGGGATCTACGAGCAGTACTTC
cdr3_aa: CASSLDMASGIYEQYF

clone_size: once
d_call: TRBD2
j_call: TRBJ2-7
v_call: TRBV4-1
cdr3_nt: TGCGCCAGCAGCCAAGTGACTAGCGGGAGCTACGAGCAGTACTTC
cdr3_aa: CASSQVTSGSYEQYF

clone_size: -
d_call: TRBD1
j_call: TRBJ1-2
v_call: TRBV28
cdr3_nt: TGTGCCAGCAGTTTAACCGGGACAGGTTATGGCTACACCTTC
cdr3_aa: CASSLTGTGYGYTF

clone_size: -
d_call: TRBD1
j_call: TRBJ1-2
v_call: TRBV28
cdr3_nt: TGTGCCAGCAGTCTACAGGGGGGAGTCGGCTACACCTTC
cdr3_aa: CASSLQGGVGYTF

clone_size: -
d_call: -
j_call: TRBJ1-5
v_call: TRBV28
cdr3_nt: TGTGCCAGCATTGGCTGGCAGGGGCCCAATCAGCCCCAGCATTTT
cdr3_aa: CASIGWQGPNQPQHF